This paragraph reports one TCR beta chain. These data originate in a study of blood T cell repertoires in COVID-19. Authors' data handling: The assay estimated nucleated cells by amplifying reference gene primers. Sequenced by immunoSEQ multiplex PCR; TCRdb stores in-frame clones only, minus some. V, J and clone size reflect that table, while D and trimming were determined from the DNA. The sample lists roughly 180,000 clones; about 84% were seen once. The CDR3 has 15 residues. V shed 1 base and J shed 2 bases, with 8 bases lying between them. The germline CDR1 and CDR2 sequences are SEHNR and FQNEAQ (reference sequence).

What was sequenced was peripheral blood. The clonotype was recovered from a human donor in a cohort sampled during active COVID-19. This chain uses TRBV7-9 with TRBJ2-2, with D possibly matching TRBD1 (5 bases). The CDR3 protein is CASSLVRENTGELFF. The DNA for the CDR3 is TGTGCCAGCAGCTTAGTCAGGGAAAACACCGGGGAGCTGTTTTTT.